This TCR beta chain is from a study of T-cell reconstitution after alpha-beta-depleted transplantation in children. CDR3 size: 14 residues. Germline V gene lookup returns CDR1 DFQATT and CDR2 SNEGSKA (reference sequence). Trimming took off 5 bases at V and 3 bases at J, with 17 bases between the two ends. Using unique molecular identifiers, the investigators prepared the TCRbeta library. TCRdb reprocessed the PCR reads via MiXCR and lists one record per CDR3 protein. The table shows 55,000 to 85,000 distinct CDR3 sequences, with 11% occurring only once. Many counts were recorded for this clonotype. V and J are TRBV20-1 and TRBJ2-7, with unresolved D. The input for sequencing was PBMCs, taken before TCRalphabeta/CD19-depleted stem cell transplant. The receptor was derived from a boy aged 5-17 years with acute myeloid leukemia, due to receive a stem cell transplant. Written as DNA, the CDR3 is TGCAGTGCTCGATCCGGCCTTGGCCTCTACGAGCAGTACGTC. Translated: CSARSGLGLYEQYV.